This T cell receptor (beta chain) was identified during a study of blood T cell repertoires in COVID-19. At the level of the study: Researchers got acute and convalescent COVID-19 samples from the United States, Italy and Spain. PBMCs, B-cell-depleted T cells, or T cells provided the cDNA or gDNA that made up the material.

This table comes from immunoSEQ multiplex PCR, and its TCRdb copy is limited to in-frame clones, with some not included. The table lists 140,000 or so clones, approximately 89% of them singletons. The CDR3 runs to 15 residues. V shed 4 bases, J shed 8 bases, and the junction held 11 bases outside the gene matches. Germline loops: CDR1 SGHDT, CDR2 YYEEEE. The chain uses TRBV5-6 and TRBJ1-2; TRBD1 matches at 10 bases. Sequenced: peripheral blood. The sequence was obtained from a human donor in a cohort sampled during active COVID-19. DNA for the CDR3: TGTGCCAGCAGCCCCGCGGGACAGGGGTGGGAAGGCTACACCTTC. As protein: CASSPAGQGWEGYTF.